These 27 T cell receptor beta chains were sequenced from one sample in a study of T cell changes during pregnancy in multiple sclerosis. Generated by immunoSEQ multiplex PCR, the TCRdb table keeps only in-frame clones and is missing some. The sample lists about 100,000 clones, around 92% occurring once. The specimen comprised peripheral blood, sampled after pregnancy. These receptor sequences come from a female donor with multiple sclerosis, enrolled in a pregnancy study.

J is TRBJ1-2 and V is TRBV19; D might be TRBD1 (6 bases). The CDR3 consists of 15 residues. The V gene's germline CDR1 is LNHDA and CDR2 SQIVND (reference sequence). V was trimmed by 1 base and J by 7 bases, leaving 16 bases between them. In DNA, the CDR3 is TGTGCCAGTAGTATAGTGTCGGCAGGGGCCGGTGGCTACACCTTC. Protein product: CASSIVSAGAGGYTF.

J is TRBJ2-3 and V is TRBV5-4; the D gene is possibly TRBD2 (6 bases). V lost 2 bases and J lost 0, with 7 bases in between. CDR3 length: 14 amino acids. Germline values: CDR1 SGHNT, CDR2 YYREEE (reference sequence). The DNA of the CDR3 is TGTGCCAGCAGCTTCGGGACTAGCACAGATACGCAGTATTTT. This gives the protein CASSFGTSTDTQYF.

V is TRBV28 and J is TRBJ1-6; 10 bases match TRBD1. CDR3 size: 20 residues. Germline V gene lookup returns CDR1 MDHEN and CDR2 SYDVKM. V lost 3 bases to trimming and J lost 6 bases; unmatched junction nucleotides: 17. CDR3 nucleotide sequence: TGTGCCAGCAGTTTGATAGTGGGGACAGGGGTTCTGATAGGTAATTCACCCCTCCACTTT. Amino acid sequence: CASSLIVGTGVLIGNSPLHF.

This chain links TRBV4-2 with TRBJ2-6, with 7 bases fitting TRBD1. The CDR3 runs to 18 residues. The ends lost 1 base at V and 0 bases at J; junction bases unmatched: 6. The germline V gene encodes CDR1 LGHNA and CDR2 YNFKEQ. The CDR3 reads CASSQAPGQSSGANVLTF. The CDR3 nucleotides read TGTGCCAGCAGCCAAGCGCCGGGACAGAGCTCTGGGGCCAACGTCCTGACTTTC.

This clone showed up just a few times. The chain carries TRBV5-4 and TRBJ1-2, with TRBD1 identical over 7 bases. Germline V CDR1 and CDR2: SGHNT, YYREEE (reference sequence). The J segment lost 5 bases and the V segment lost 4 bases, leaving 8 bases of the junction unmatched. The CDR3 totals 14 residues. The CDR3 region is CASSASGQSYGYTF. Here the CDR3 DNA reads TGTGCCAGCAGCGCTTCGGGACAGTCGTATGGCTACACCTTC.

V is TRBV9 and J is TRBJ2-3, with TRBD1 matching over 7 bases. Trimming cost V 0 bases and J 0 bases; bases outside gene matches: 10. Per germline, CDR1 SGDLS and CDR2 YYNGEE. The length of the CDR3 is 18 residues. CDR3 nucleotides: TGTGCCAGCAGCGTAGGATCAGGGGGAGTCTCTAGCACAGATACGCAGTATTTT. Protein: CASSVGSGGVSSTDTQYF.

The chain couples TRBV28 to TRBJ2-7; D not resolved. There are 14 residues in the CDR3. The V and J ends lost 5 bases and 4 bases respectively, with 15 bases between them. CDR1 and CDR2 from the germline V gene are MDHEN and SYDVKM. Here the CDR3 DNA reads TGTGCCAGCAGTCCGCTGGGCGAATGGTACGAGCAGTACTTC. As protein: CASSPLGEWYEQYF.

The rearrangement joins TRBV15 to TRBJ2-5, with a tentative D call TRBD2 (5 bases). Per germline, CDR1 LNHNV and CDR2 YYDKDF (reference sequence). The CDR3 has 12 residues. V was shortened by 0 bases and J by 12 bases, with 11 bases between the two germline ends. The CDR3 sequence is CATSRDRAAEYF. CDR3 DNA sequence: TGTGCCACCAGCAGAGATCGAGCGGCAGAGTACTTC.

This rearrangement joins TRBV18 to TRBJ2-7, with D possibly matching TRBD1 (6 bases). Germline V gene data show CDR1 as KGHSH and CDR2 as LQKENI. This CDR3 is 14 amino acids long. Trimming took 6 bases from V and 6 from J, leaving 18 bases between them. The CDR3 sequence is CASSTGTEPFEQYF. DNA of the CDR3: TGTGCCAGCTCTACAGGGACGGAGCCCTTCGAGCAGTACTTC.

The chain combines TRBV7-9 with TRBJ2-7; D might be TRBD2 (5 bases). With 1 base removed from V and 8 bases from J, the gap between germline ends came to 15 bases. This CDR3 is built from 14 residues. Germline CDR1 and CDR2: SEHNR and FQNEAQ (reference sequence). CDR3 amino acids: CASSLVAFGVQQYF. The CDR3 DNA reads as TGTGCCAGCAGCTTAGTCGCTTTCGGGGTCCAGCAGTACTTC.

The rearrangement links TRBV11-2 to TRBJ2-7, with TRBD1 matching 7 bases. This CDR3 comprises 16 residues. Losses at the gene ends were 4 bases for V and 5 bases for J; bases not matched to a gene: 14. In germline, CDR1 is SGHAT, CDR2 FQNNGV. In nucleotides, the CDR3 is TGTGCCAGCAGCTCACTGCCGACAGGGAGTCTGCACGAGCAGTACTTC. Protein: CASSSLPTGSLHEQYF.

This chain links TRBV6-5 with TRBJ1-1, with 11 bases lining up with TRBD1. The CDR3 extends over 15 amino acids. The V gene's germline CDR1 is MNHEY and CDR2 SVGAGI. V was clipped by 11 bases and J by 4 bases; unmatched bases: 12. The CDR3 DNA reads TGTGCCTCGAAACCGGGGACAGGGGGAGCCACTGAAGCTTTCTTT. This codes for CASKPGTGGATEAFF.

This chain links TRBV30 with TRBJ1-1, with D unresolved. The germline V gene encodes CDR1 GTSNPN and CDR2 SVGIG (reference sequence). Trimming took off 0 bases at V and 5 bases at J, with 7 bases between the two ends. The CDR3 is made up of 12 amino acids. The CDR3 DNA reads TGTGCCTGGAGTGTGTCCCGGACTGAAGCTTTCTTT. Amino acid sequence: CAWSVSRTEAFF.

The V call is TRBV15, the J call TRBJ2-7; TRBD2 aligns across 9 bases. V lost 1 base, J lost 2 bases, and 6 bases stayed unmatched. The CDR3 length is 16 residues. The germline CDR1 and CDR2 sequences are LNHNV and YYDKDF (reference sequence). CDR3 sequence (DNA): TGTGCCACCAGCAGAGTGAGTAGCGGGAGCACCTACGAGCAGTACTTC. As protein: CATSRVSSGSTYEQYF.

The chain has TRBV29-1 and TRBJ1-1; D possibly corresponds to TRBD1 (6 bases). With 5 bases removed from V and 1 base from J, the gap between germline ends came to 11 bases. From germline, CDR1 is SQVTM and CDR2 ANQGSEA. The CDR3 extends over 13 amino acids. The CDR3 reads CSVKGQKNTEAFF. The CDR3 bases are TGCAGCGTTAAAGGACAGAAGAACACTGAAGCTTTCTTT.

This chain connects TRBV6-1 to TRBJ1-5, with a possible D match to TRBD1 (6 bases). Germline V gene lookup returns CDR1 MNHNS and CDR2 SASEGT. CDR3 length: 17 amino acids. The V end lost 1 base, the J end lost 2 bases, and 15 bases lay between the germline ends. In nucleotides, the CDR3 is TGTGCCAGCAGTGAAGGGGTGGGGAGGGGGGGCAATCAGCCCCAGCATTTT. Residues: CASSEGVGRGGNQPQHF.

This clone was seen only a few times. The gene calls are TRBV28 and TRBJ1-1; D remains ambiguous. This CDR3 comprises 14 residues. V lost 2 bases, J lost 4 bases, and 11 bases lay in between. CDR1 MDHEN and CDR2 SYDVKM come from the germline V gene. The CDR3 is CASSLERISTEAFF. CDR3 DNA sequence: TGTGCCAGCAGTTTAGAGCGGATAAGCACTGAAGCTTTCTTT.

CDR3 DNA: TGTGCCAGCACCCCGGGCAGGGTGGATGGTAATTCACCCCTCCACTTT. Translating gives CASTPGRVDGNSPLHF. The chain employs TRBV5-4 and TRBJ1-6, with D possibly TRBD1 on 5 matching bases. Germline V gene sequence: CDR1 SGHNT, CDR2 YYREEE (reference sequence). V was clipped by 6 bases and J by 6 bases, with 19 bases between them. This CDR3 region has 16 residues. Together with reference TRBV5-4 and TRBJ1-6, the CDR3 gives the full variable domain: ETGVTQSPTHLIKTRGQQVTLRCSSQSGHNTVSWYQQALGQGPQFIFQYYREEENGRGNFPPRFSGLQFPNYSSELNVNALELDDSALYLCASTPGRVDGNSPLHFGNGTRLTVT.

V and J are TRBV4-1 and TRBJ1-5; possible D gene TRBD1, 6 bases. The germline gives CDR1 MGHRA, CDR2 YSYEKL. The CDR3 runs 15 residues. The V gene lost 8 bases and the J gene lost 1 base, with 15 bases spanning the gap. This chain's CDR3 is CASSTGLLSNQPQHF. DNA for the CDR3: TGCGCCAGCTCAACAGGGCTTCTCAGCAATCAGCCCCAGCATTTT.

The J gene is TRBJ2-1, the V gene TRBV28, with D perhaps TRBD1 (6 bases). The CDR3 covers 16 residues. The V gene lost 3 bases and the J gene lost 6 bases, with 18 bases spanning the gap. The germline V gene has CDR1 MDHEN and CDR2 SYDVKM. CDR3 residues: CASSFPFGQPGNEQFF. DNA of the CDR3: TGTGCCAGCAGTTTTCCGTTCGGACAGCCGGGCAATGAGCAGTTCTTC.

The chain recombines TRBV7-3 with TRBJ2-7, with a weak D call TRBD2 (6 bases). Germline V gene sequence: CDR1 SGHTA, CDR2 FQGTGA. Trimming took off 6 bases at V and 10 bases at J, with 16 bases between the two ends. The CDR3 covers 12 residues. The CDR3 sequence: CASSTSGGNQYF. CDR3 DNA sequence: TGTGCCAGCAGTACGTCCGGGGGTAATCAGTACTTC.

This rearrangement joins TRBV7-2 to TRBJ1-1, with TRBD1 matching over 7 bases. Losses at the gene ends were 0 bases for V and 1 base for J; bases not matched to a gene: 17. The CDR3 length is 20 residues. Germline CDR1 and CDR2: SGHTA and FQGNSA. The CDR3 DNA sequence: TGTGCCAGCAGCTTAGCGTTGAGCCGTCCCAGGGGGTCCAAGAACACTGAAGCTTTCTTT. Translated, it gives CASSLALSRPRGSKNTEAFF.

The CDR3: CASRQGQALYGYTF. CDR3 nucleotide sequence: TGCGCCAGCAGACAAGGACAGGCCCTCTATGGCTACACCTTC. The gene calls are TRBV5-1 and TRBJ1-2, with 7 bases fitting TRBD1. Germline-derived CDR1 and CDR2 are SGHRS and YFSETQ. The CDR3 consists of 14 residues. V was pared by 5 bases and J by 4 bases, with 8 bases of the junction left unmatched.

V is TRBV5-1 and J is TRBJ2-1; 12 nucleotides match TRBD2. V gave up 3 bases and J gave up 8 bases; unmatched junction bases: 12. The CDR3 is 17 amino acids. CDR1 SGHRS and CDR2 YFSETQ come from the germline V gene. Here the CDR3 reads CASSWNELAGGLDEQFF. The CDR3, as DNA: TGCGCCAGCAGCTGGAATGAACTAGCGGGGGGTTTAGATGAGCAGTTCTTC.

V gene TRBV6-5 combines with J gene TRBJ2-7; D gene uncertain. The V gene's germline CDR1 is MNHEY and CDR2 SVGAGI. The CDR3 length is 12 residues. V shed 2 bases and J shed 2 bases, with 4 bases lying between them. The CDR3 nucleotides are TGTGCCAGCAGTTACGGGCCCTACGAGCAGTACTTC. Its protein product is CASSYGPYEQYF.

V and J are TRBV28 and TRBJ2-7; no definite D call. The CDR3 runs to 13 residues. Germline V CDR1 and CDR2: MDHEN, SYDVKM. Trimming left V 5 bases short and J 0 bases short, with 8 bases between. The CDR3 reads CASSPNNSYEQYF. CDR3 in DNA: TGTGCCAGCAGTCCAAACAACTCCTACGAGCAGTACTTC.

The chain couples TRBV5-6 to TRBJ1-2; a weak D match, TRBD1 (6 bases). The germline V gene encodes CDR1 SGHDT and CDR2 YYEEEE. V lost 2 bases and J lost 8, with 13 bases in between. The CDR3 length is 13 residues. The chain's CDR3 is CASSFGGAGGYTF. The CDR3, as DNA: TGTGCCAGCAGCTTTGGGGGCGCGGGCGGCTACACCTTC.